This T cell receptor beta chain was profiled in a study of high-grade serous ovarian cancer treatment subgroups. Across the whole study: Each sample yielded on average about 7,000 unique TCR beta rearrangements from more than 13,000 reads. Study-wide results and caveats: Same-patient tumor repertoires overlapped at roughly 0.1 to 0.79; different patients barely overlapped. Only CDR3 was analyzed; CDR1 and CDR2 were not. Bulk tumor TCR sequencing gave no spatial information.

Sequencing was performed with immunoSEQ multiplex PCR; in TCRdb, only in-frame clones are kept and a portion is missing. This table holds approximately 5,000 clones, almost 70% found once. In the case of this clone: Its matching antigen is unknown.

Tumor tissue was taken before any definitive surgery or chemotherapy was given. The receptor was isolated from a human donor with high-grade serous ovarian cancer. The source material was tumor tissue.

DNA for the CDR3: TGTGCCAGCAGTCGGGACAGGGATGGATTAGGCACTGAAGCTTTCTTT. It is translated as CASSRDRDGLGTEAFF. The V call is TRBV11-2, the J call TRBJ1-1, with 9 bases matching TRBD1. V was pared by 6 bases and J by 4 bases, with 12 bases of the junction left unmatched. Germline assignment: CDR1 SGHAT and CDR2 FQNNGV. The CDR3 sequence is 16 residues long.